This T cell receptor (beta chain) was retrieved from a study of cytomegalovirus exposure and HLA in healthy donors. Whole-study findings and limits: It was confirmed in vitro that a few of the CMV-associated chains were specific for CMV antigens. Reportedly, cytomegalovirus status was diagnosed with high sensitivity and specificity.

This clone was detected a few times. The antigen remains undetermined. TCRdb's copy holds only in-frame clones and misses some; the assay was immunoSEQ multiplex PCR. The profile shows over 250,000 clones, about 85% of them singletons. Germline V gene sequence: CDR1 MGHRA, CDR2 YSYEKL. V lost 0 bases to trimming and J lost 3 bases, with 8 bases between them. The length of the CDR3 is 14 residues. The J gene is TRBJ1-2, the V gene TRBV4-1; D is perhaps TRBD1 (6 bases). The TCR originated in a woman in her 30s in good health and CMV-seropositive. The sample comprised PBMCs. The CDR3 reads CASSQEQGYYGYTF. CDR3 coding DNA: TGCGCCAGCAGCCAAGAACAGGGATACTATGGCTACACCTTC.